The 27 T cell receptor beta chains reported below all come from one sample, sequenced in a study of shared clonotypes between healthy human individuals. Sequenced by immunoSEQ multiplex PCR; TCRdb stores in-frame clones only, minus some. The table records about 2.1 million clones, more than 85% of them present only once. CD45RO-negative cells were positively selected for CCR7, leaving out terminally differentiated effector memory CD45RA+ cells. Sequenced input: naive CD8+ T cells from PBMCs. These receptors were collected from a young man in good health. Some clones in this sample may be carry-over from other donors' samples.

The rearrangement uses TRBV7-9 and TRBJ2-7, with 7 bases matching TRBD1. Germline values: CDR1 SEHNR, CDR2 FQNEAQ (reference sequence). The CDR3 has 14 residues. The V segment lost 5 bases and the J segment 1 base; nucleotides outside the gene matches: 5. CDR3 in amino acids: CASSAPGQSYEQYF. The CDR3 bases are TGTGCCAGCAGCGCTCCGGGACAGTCCTACGAGCAGTACTTC.

The CDR3 nucleotides read TGTGCCTGGAGTGTAGCCATGGGAGAAGAACTGTTTTTT. This sequence encodes CAWSVAMGEELFF. This chain joins TRBV30 and TRBJ1-4; no clear D gene. Trimming pared 0 bases from V and 12 bases from J, leaving 14 bases between. The CDR3 has 13 amino acids. The germline V gene encodes CDR1 GTSNPN and CDR2 SVGIG (reference sequence).

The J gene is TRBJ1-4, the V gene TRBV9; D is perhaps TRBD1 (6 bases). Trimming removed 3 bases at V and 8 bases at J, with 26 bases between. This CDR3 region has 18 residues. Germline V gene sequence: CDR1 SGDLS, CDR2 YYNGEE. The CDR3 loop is CASSAKGTLSQEEEKLFF. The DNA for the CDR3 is TGTGCCAGCAGCGCCAAGGGGACACTATCTCAGGAGGAAGAAAAACTGTTTTTT.

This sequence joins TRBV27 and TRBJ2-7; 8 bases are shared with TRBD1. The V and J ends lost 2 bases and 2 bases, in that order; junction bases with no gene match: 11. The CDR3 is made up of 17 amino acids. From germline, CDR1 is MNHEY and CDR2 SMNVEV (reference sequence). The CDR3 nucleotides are TGTGCCAGCAGTTTAGTGTCGTTGACAGGGGACACCTACGAGCAGTACTTC. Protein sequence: CASSLVSLTGDTYEQYF.

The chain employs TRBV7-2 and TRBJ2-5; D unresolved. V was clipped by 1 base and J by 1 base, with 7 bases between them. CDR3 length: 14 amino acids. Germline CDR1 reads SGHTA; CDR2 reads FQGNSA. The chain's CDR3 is CASSLEVSQETQYF. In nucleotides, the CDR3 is TGTGCCAGCAGCTTAGAGGTCAGCCAAGAGACCCAGTACTTC.

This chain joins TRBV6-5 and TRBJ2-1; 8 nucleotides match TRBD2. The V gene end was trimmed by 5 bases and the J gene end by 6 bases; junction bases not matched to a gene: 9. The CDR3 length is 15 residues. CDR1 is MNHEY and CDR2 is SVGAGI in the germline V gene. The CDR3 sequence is CASSPAGVGFNEQFF. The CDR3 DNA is TGTGCCAGCAGTCCAGCGGGAGTCGGTTTCAATGAGCAGTTCTTC.

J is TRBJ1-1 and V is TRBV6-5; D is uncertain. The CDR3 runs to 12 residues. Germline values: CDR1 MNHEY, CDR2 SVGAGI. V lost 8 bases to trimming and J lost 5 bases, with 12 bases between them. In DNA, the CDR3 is TGTGCCAGCGGCGTAGGGATTACTGAAGCTTTCTTT. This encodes CASGVGITEAFF.

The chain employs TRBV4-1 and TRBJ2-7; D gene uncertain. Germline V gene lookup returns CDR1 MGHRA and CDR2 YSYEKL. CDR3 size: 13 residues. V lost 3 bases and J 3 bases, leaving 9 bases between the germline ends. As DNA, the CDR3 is TGCGCCAGCAGCCATAACTTCTACTACGAGCAGTACTTC. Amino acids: CASSHNFYYEQYF.

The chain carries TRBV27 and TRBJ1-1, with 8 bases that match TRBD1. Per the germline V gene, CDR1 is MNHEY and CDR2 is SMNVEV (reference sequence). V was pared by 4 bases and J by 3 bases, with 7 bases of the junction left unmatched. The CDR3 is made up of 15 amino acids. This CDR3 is CASSSQGQGHTEAFF. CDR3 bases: TGTGCCAGCAGTTCCCAAGGACAGGGTCACACTGAAGCTTTCTTT.

The CDR3 bases are TGTGCCAGCAGCCGCCCGACAGGTACTAATGAAAAACTGTTTTTT. This codes for CASSRPTGTNEKLFF. This chain uses TRBV7-9 with TRBJ1-4; possible D gene TRBD1, 6 bases. The V end was cut by 5 bases, the J end by 2 bases, with 12 bases between. The CDR3 has 15 residues. Germline CDR1 is SEHNR and CDR2 is FQNEAQ (reference sequence).

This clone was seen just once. This chain's CDR3 is CATSRDGPRDEGNYGYTF. The CDR3 DNA reads as TGTGCCACCAGCAGAGATGGGCCCAGGGACGAGGGTAACTATGGCTACACCTTC. The genes are TRBV15 and TRBJ1-2; TRBD1 is a possible D gene (5 bases). The ends were cut back, 0 bases at V and 1 base at J, with 18 bases in the middle. The CDR3 spans 18 residues. Germline values: CDR1 LNHNV, CDR2 YYDKDF (reference sequence). Combining the CDR3 with reference TRBV15 and TRBJ1-2 gives the whole variable domain DAMVIQNPRYQVTQFGKPVTLSCSQTLNHNVMYWYQQKSSQAPKLLFHYYDKDFNNEADTPDNFQSRRPNTSFCFLDIRSPGLGDTAMYLCATSRDGPRDEGNYGYTFGSGTRLTVV.

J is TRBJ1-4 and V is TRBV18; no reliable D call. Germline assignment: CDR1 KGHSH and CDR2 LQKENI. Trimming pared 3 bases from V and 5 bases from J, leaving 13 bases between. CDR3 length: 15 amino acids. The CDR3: CASSPRGVGNEKLFF. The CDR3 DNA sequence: TGTGCCAGCTCACCCAGAGGAGTGGGGAATGAAAAACTGTTTTTT.

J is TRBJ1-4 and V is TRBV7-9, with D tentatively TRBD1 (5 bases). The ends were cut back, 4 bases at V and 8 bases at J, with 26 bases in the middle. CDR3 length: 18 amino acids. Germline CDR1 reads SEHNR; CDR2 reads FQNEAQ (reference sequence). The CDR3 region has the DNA TGTGCCAGCAGCTCAACCGGGTGGGGCGGTAAGTCCGGCGAAAAACTGTTTTTT. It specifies CASSSTGWGGKSGEKLFF. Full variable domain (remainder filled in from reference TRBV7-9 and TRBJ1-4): DTGVSQNPRHKITKRGQNVTFRCDPISEHNRLYWYRQTLGQGPEFLTYFQNEAQLEKSRLLSDRFSAERPKGSFSTLEIQRTEQGDSAMYLCASSSTGWGGKSGEKLFFGSGTQLSVL.

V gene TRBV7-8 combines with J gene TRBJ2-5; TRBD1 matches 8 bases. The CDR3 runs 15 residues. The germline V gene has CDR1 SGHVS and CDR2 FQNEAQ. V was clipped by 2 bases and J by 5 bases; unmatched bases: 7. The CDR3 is CASSLTRGRGETQYF. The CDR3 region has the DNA TGTGCCAGCAGCTTAACCAGGGGGCGAGGGGAGACCCAGTACTTC.

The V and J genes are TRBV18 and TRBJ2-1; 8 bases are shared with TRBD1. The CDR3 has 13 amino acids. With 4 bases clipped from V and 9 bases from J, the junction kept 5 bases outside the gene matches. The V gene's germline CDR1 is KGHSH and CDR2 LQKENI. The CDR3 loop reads CASSRDRNGEQFF. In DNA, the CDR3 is TGTGCCAGCTCACGGGACAGGAATGGTGAGCAGTTCTTC.

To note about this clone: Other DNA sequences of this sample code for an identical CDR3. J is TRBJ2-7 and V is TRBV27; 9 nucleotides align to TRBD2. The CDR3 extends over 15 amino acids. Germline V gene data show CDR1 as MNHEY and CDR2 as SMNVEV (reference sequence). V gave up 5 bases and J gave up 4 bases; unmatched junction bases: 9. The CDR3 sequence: CASSPPGLAAYEQYF. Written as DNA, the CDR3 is TGTGCCAGCAGTCCTCCGGGACTAGCAGCGTACGAGCAGTACTTC.

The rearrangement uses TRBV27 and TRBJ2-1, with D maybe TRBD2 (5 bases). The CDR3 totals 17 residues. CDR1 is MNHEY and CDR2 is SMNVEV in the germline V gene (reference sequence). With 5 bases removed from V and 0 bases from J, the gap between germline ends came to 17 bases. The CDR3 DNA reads TGTGCCAGCAGTCCTTACGGCGGTACTAGCTCCTACAATGAGCAGTTCTTC. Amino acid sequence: CASSPYGGTSSYNEQFF.

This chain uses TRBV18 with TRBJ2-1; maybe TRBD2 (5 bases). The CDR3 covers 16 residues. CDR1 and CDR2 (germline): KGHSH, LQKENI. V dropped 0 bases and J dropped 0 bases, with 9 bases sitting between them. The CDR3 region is CASSPPAASSYNEQFF. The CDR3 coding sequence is TGTGCCAGCTCACCACCAGCGGCTAGCTCCTACAATGAGCAGTTCTTC.

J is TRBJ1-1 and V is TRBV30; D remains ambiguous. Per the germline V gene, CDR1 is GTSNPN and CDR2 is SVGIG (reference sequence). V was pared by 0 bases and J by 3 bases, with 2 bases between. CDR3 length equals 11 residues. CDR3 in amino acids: CAWSVDTEAFF. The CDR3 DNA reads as TGTGCCTGGAGTGTAGACACTGAAGCTTTCTTT.

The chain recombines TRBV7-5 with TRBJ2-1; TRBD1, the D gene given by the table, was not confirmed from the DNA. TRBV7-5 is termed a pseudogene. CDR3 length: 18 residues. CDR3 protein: CVRSQHSRTGVAYNEQFF. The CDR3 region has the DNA TGTGTCAGAAGCCAGCATTCGCGGACAGGGGTAGCCTACAATGAGCAGTTCTTC.

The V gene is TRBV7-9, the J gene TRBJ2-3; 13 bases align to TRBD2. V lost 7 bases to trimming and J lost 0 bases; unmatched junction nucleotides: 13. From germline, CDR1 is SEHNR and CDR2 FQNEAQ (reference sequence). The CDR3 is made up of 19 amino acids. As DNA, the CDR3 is TGTGCCAGCACGCGCGTCCCGGGACTAGCGGGACTAAGCACAGATACGCAGTATTTT. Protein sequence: CASTRVPGLAGLSTDTQYF.

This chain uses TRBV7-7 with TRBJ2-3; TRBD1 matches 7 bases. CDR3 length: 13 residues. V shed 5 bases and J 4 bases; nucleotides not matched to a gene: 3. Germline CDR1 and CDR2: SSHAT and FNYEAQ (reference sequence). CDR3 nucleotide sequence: TGTGCCAGCAGCCCTACAGGGGCAGATACGCAGTATTTT. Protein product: CASSPTGADTQYF.

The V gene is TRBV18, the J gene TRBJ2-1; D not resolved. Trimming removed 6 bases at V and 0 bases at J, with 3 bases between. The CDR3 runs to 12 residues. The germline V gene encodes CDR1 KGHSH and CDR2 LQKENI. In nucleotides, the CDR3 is TGTGCCAGCTCCTACTCCTACAATGAGCAGTTCTTC. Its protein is CASSYSYNEQFF. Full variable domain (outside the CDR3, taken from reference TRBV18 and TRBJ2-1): NAGVMQNPRHLVRRRGQEARLRCSPMKGHSHVYWYRQLPEEGLKFMVYLQKENIIDESGMPKERFSAEFPKEGPSILRIQQVVRGDSAAYFCASSYSYNEQFFGPGTRLTVL.

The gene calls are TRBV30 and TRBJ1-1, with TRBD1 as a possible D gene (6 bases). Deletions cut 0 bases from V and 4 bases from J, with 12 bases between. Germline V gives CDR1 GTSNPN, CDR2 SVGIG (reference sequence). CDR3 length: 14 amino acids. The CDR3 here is CAWSVLSGATEAFF. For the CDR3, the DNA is TGTGCCTGGAGTGTACTTTCAGGGGCCACTGAAGCTTTCTTT.

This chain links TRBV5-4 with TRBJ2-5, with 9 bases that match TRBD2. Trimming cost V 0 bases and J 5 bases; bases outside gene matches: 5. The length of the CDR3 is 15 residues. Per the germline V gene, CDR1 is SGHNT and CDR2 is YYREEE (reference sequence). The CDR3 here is CASSLGAGGMETQYF. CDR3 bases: TGTGCCAGCAGCTTGGGTGCGGGAGGGATGGAGACCCAGTACTTC.

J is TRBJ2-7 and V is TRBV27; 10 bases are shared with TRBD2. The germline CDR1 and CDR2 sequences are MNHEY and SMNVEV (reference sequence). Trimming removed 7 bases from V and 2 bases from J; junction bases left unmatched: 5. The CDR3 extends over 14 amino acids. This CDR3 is CASNPLAGPYEQYF. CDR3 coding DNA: TGTGCCAGCAATCCACTAGCGGGGCCCTACGAGCAGTACTTC.

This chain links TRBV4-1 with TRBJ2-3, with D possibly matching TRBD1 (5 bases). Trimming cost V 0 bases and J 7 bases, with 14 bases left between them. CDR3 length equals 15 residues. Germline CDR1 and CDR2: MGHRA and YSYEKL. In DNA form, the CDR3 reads TGCGCCAGCAGCCAAGATCTCAGGGCCCTGTATACGCAGTATTTT. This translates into CASSQDLRALYTQYF.